This T cell receptor (beta chain) was found in a study of blood T cell repertoires in COVID-19. At the level of the study: Sample material is recorded as cDNA or gDNA derived from T cells, B-cell-depleted T cells, or PBMCs.

V was trimmed by 8 bases and J by 5 bases, leaving 18 bases between them. This CDR3 region has 13 residues. CDR1 is GTSNPN, CDR2 SVGIG, per germline (reference sequence). Only in-frame clones appear in the TCRdb table, and some are missing; sequencing was by immunoSEQ multiplex PCR. Of about 280,000 clones listed, around nine tenths are singletons. This clone showed up just once. The TCR comes from a woman between 40 and 55 years old who had recovered from COVID-19. The material sequenced was PBMCs or T cells enriched from blood (not recorded which). The chain employs TRBV30 and TRBJ1-1; D remains unclear. The CDR3 DNA follows: TGTGCCCGGGCTGAGGCGATGGCAACTGAAGCTTTCTTT. This sequence encodes CARAEAMATEAFF.